Reported below is one T cell receptor beta chain. What it binds is not known. In germline, CDR1 is MNHEY, CDR2 SVGAGI. The CDR3 runs 15 residues. 5'RACE template switching built TCR beta cDNA with unique molecular identifiers. TCRdb re-called the 5' RACE reads and shows each CDR3 protein once, DNA omitted. The specimen's table records around 140,000 distinct CDR3 sequences. The sample originates from a study of T cells expressing NK-cell markers. Turning to the study itself: Within the sequenced cohort of eight donors, seven exhibited HCMV seropositivity and one was seronegative.

Study-level findings and limits: In a few donors, dominant clonotypes made up about 28.3-65% of CD3+CD56-NKG2C+ cells.

The source of this sequence is a man aged 18-30 years in good health. The chain couples TRBV6-5 to TRBJ1-2; TCRdb lists TRBD1, though no DNA is available to test this call. Material for sequencing was blood T cells: a sorted CD56 or NKG2C T cell subset, CD4+ or CD8+ T cells, or bulk PBMC T cells (not recorded which). CDR3 sequence: CASSYMVGTDYGYTF.